A selection of T cell receptor beta chains follows, all from one sample in a study of T cell responses to AZD1222 COVID-19 vaccine. Only in-frame clones appear in the TCRdb table, and some are missing; sequencing was by immunoSEQ multiplex PCR. The sample yields over 150,000 clones, roughly 90% seen once. The sample here was peripheral blood, taken on day 0 of AZD1222 vaccination. These TCRs come from an adult in good health. CDR3s include the opening cysteine and the closing phenylalanine or tryptophan. A D gene is named only where the DNA matches it firmly. Not all rows give a size; the values are once, few, many and, for expanded clones, a class.

d_call	v_call	clone_size	j_call	cdr3_aa	cdr3_nt
TRBD2	TRBV2	.	TRBJ2-1	CASSVTSGRGDEQFF	TGTGCCAGCAGTGTAACTAGCGGGAGGGGTGATGAGCAGTTCTTC
.	TRBV6-2/TRBV6-3	.	TRBJ1-5	CASSYLTQGQPQHF	TGTGCCAGCAGTTACTTGACACAGGGTCAGCCCCAGCATTTT
TRBD1	TRBV5-1	.	TRBJ1-1	CASSLGTGVMNTEAFF	TGCGCCAGCAGCTTGGGGACAGGGGTAATGAACACTGAAGCTTTCTTT
.	TRBV19	.	TRBJ2-3	CASSKGPGTDTQYF	TGTGCCAGTAGCAAGGGGCCTGGCACAGATACGCAGTATTTT
.	TRBV6-5	.	TRBJ1-6	CASSHPPGLNSPLHF	TGTGCCAGCAGCCACCCCCCGGGACTGAATTCACCCCTCCACTTT
.	TRBV9	once	TRBJ2-7	CASSGGTASYEQYF	TGTGCCAGCAGCGGCGGGACAGCCTCCTACGAGCAGTACTTC
TRBD2	TRBV11-3	.	TRBJ2-3	CASTLRTSGGDTQYF	TGTGCCAGCACCCTTCGGACTAGCGGGGGGGATACGCAATATTTT
.	TRBV19	.	TRBJ2-7	CASSIRLVAYEQYF	TGTGCCAGTAGTATTCGACTAGTAGCTTACGAGCAGTACTTC
.	TRBV11-2	few	TRBJ2-7	CASRRPWAVYEQYF	TGTGCCAGCAGAAGACCCTGGGCTGTATACGAGCAGTACTTC
.	TRBV5-6	.	TRBJ2-5	CASSSTSGVKETQYF	TGTGCCAGCAGCTCCACCTCGGGGGTCAAGGAGACCCAGTACTTC
.	TRBV7-3	once	TRBJ1-5	CASSPRGGQPQHF	TGTGCCAGCAGCCCCAGAGGGGGGCAGCCCCAGCATTTT
TRBD1	TRBV7-9	.	TRBJ1-5	CASSLGGQGPRQPQHF	TGTGCCAGCAGCTTAGGGGGACAGGGACCCAGGCAGCCCCAGCATTTT
.	TRBV5-6	few	TRBJ2-1	CASSPGWGRDASNEQFF	TGTGCCAGCAGCCCTGGGTGGGGCAGGGACGCGTCCAATGAGCAGTTCTTC
TRBD2	TRBV25-1	.	TRBJ2-7	CASSASGRGTYEQYF	TGTGCCAGCAGTGCCAGCGGGAGGGGAACCTACGAGCAGTACTTC
.	TRBV11-2	few	TRBJ1-2	CASSLVRGWNYGYTF	TGTGCCAGCAGCTTAGTTAGGGGCTGGAACTATGGCTACACCTTC
.	TRBV27	.	TRBJ2-7	CASGLKWSAGGTTYEQYF	TGTGCCAGCGGTTTAAAGTGGAGTGCCGGGGGAACAACCTACGAGCAGTACTTC
.	TRBV7-3	.	TRBJ2-3	CASSLRLQDTQYF	TGTGCCAGCAGCTTAAGGCTTCAAGATACGCAGTATTTT
.	TRBV7-9	few	TRBJ1-1	CASSLVKGGDTEAFF	TGTGCCAGCAGCTTAGTGAAGGGAGGGGACACTGAAGCTTTCTTT
.	TRBV7-2	.	TRBJ2-2	CASSLGGLNTGELFF	TGTGCCAGCAGCTTAGGGGGGTTGAACACCGGGGAGCTGTTTTTT
.	TRBV7-8	once	TRBJ1-1	CASSLGGGRRTEAFF	TGTGCCAGCAGCTTAGGGGGGGGTAGGCGGACTGAAGCTTTCTTT
.	TRBV27	once	TRBJ1-5	CASKQRGSNQPQHF	TGTGCCAGCAAGCAGAGGGGAAGCAATCAGCCCCAGCATTTT
.	TRBV29-1	.	TRBJ1-1	CSSTGAVMDTEAFF	TGCAGCTCCACGGGGGCGGTAATGGATACTGAAGCTTTCTTT
.	TRBV10-3	.	TRBJ1-2	CAISGDPNYGYTF	TGTGCCATCAGTGGGGATCCTAACTATGGCTACACCTTC
.	TRBV6-5	.	TRBJ1-4	CASRTTGSLGEKLFF	TGTGCCAGCAGAACAACAGGGTCCCTCGGGGAAAAACTGTTTTTT
.	TRBV20-1	once	TRBJ2-2	CSARGDRNTGELFF	TGCAGTGCTCGTGGGGACCGGAACACCGGGGAGCTGTTTTTT
.	TRBV30	once	TRBJ1-2	CAWSDRTLSGYTF	TGTGCCTGGAGCGACAGAACCTTAAGCGGCTACACCTTC
TRBD2	TRBV30	few	TRBJ2-7	CAWSEGLAGGYEQYF	TGTGCCTGGAGTGAGGGGCTAGCGGGGGGTTACGAGCAGTACTTC
.	TRBV20-1	.	TRBJ2-7	CSASSFGGYEQYF	TGCAGTGCTAGTTCCTTCGGTGGCTACGAGCAGTACTTC
.	TRBV5-1	.	TRBJ2-5	CASSLAQETQYF	TGCGCCAGCAGCTTGGCTCAAGAGACCCAGTACTTC
.	TRBV11-2	.	TRBJ2-2	CASSPPSRVDTGELFF	TGTGCCAGCAGCCCACCGTCCAGGGTTGACACCGGGGAGCTGTTTTTT
TRBD1	TRBV7-3	.	TRBJ2-3	CASSKGGQGFPDTQYF	TGTGCCAGCAGTAAGGGGGGACAGGGGTTCCCAGATACGCAGTATTTT
TRBD1	TRBV6-4	.	TRBJ1-2	CASSASGGPSYGYTF	TGTGCCAGCAGTGCATCAGGGGGCCCTTCCTATGGCTACACCTTC
.	TRBV9	.	TRBJ1-2	CASSLEGGYGYTF	TGTGCCAGCAGCCTGGAAGGGGGGTATGGCTACACCTTC
.	TRBV5-6	.	TRBJ2-7	CASSSPRGGEQYF	TGTGCCAGCAGCTCGCCCAGGGGGGGCGAGCAGTACTTC
TRBD2	TRBV18	once	TRBJ2-1	CASSPLAGGRDEQFF	TGTGCCAGCTCACCTCTAGCGGGGGGCCGGGATGAGCAGTTCTTC